This T cell receptor beta chain was recovered during a study of graft-versus-host responses after intestinal transplantation. Turning to the study itself: Induction with anti-thymocyte globulin, then tacrolimus and steroids for around three years, was given to all recipients.

As to this clone: Its specificity is unknown.

Using immunoSEQ multiplex PCR, the repertoire was profiled, and TCRdb retains in-frame clones only, with some absent. Among roughly 40,000 clones, over 75% were seen once, and the ten largest hold 4.4%. Findings and caveats of the study: Recipient marrow held GvH clones, some first seen in ileum or blood. Peak circulating GvH clone levels were associated with early post-transplant HvG declines.

CDR3 length equals 16 residues. The V and J ends lost 5 bases and 6 bases, in that order; junction bases with no gene match: 15. Germline V gene data show CDR1 as SGHAT and CDR2 as FQDESV (reference sequence). The gene calls are TRBV11-1 and TRBJ2-5, with TRBD2 matching 7 bases. The sample in question was PBMCs, obtained 524 days after transplant. The source is a human patient who received an intestinal transplant, so some T cells may come from the graft donor. CDR3: CASSPVRGTREQTQYF. CDR3 sequence (DNA): TGTGCCAGCAGCCCCGTGCGGGGGACGAGAGAACAGACCCAGTACTTC.